The 32 T cell receptor beta chains below all came from one sample that was sequenced in a study of cytomegalovirus exposure and HLA in healthy donors. The PCR employed 60 Vbeta primers together with 13 Jbeta primers. Clones were sequenced by immunoSEQ multiplex PCR, and TCRdb holds only the in-frame ones, with some missing. The repertoire has about 140,000 clones, roughly 80% of them found once; the top ten carry approximately 1.5%. What was sequenced was PBMCs. The receptors derive from a female donor in good health and CMV-seronegative.

The chain combines TRBV19 with TRBJ1-6; 8 bases match TRBD1. After removal of 6 bases from V and 9 bases from J, the junction contained 4 bases not matched to a gene. CDR3 size: 13 residues. Germline lookup yields CDR1 LNHDA and CDR2 SQIVND (reference sequence). CDR3 coding DNA: TGTGCCAGTAGGGACAGGGTTTCTTCACCCCTCCACTTT. Its translation is CASRDRVSSPLHF. Based on the CDR3 plus reference TRBV19 and TRBJ1-6, the full variable domain is DGGITQSPKYLFRKEGQNVTLSCEQNLNHDAMYWYRQDPGQGLRLIYYSQIVNDFQKGDIAEGYSVSREKKESFPLTVTSAQKNPTAFYLCASRDRVSSPLHFGNGTRLTVT.

The chain couples TRBV6-1 to TRBJ1-4, with 8 bases identical to TRBD1. The CDR3 is 15 residues long. Germline V gene data show CDR1 as MNHNS and CDR2 as SASEGT. The ends lost 1 base at V and 7 bases at J; junction bases unmatched: 5. CDR3 sequence reads: CASSEGPGGFEKLFF. As DNA, the CDR3 is TGTGCCAGCAGTGAAGGGCCAGGGGGCTTTGAAAAACTGTTTTTT.

The rearrangement links TRBV5-1 to TRBJ2-5; no firm D call. The end of the DNA aligns better with TRBJ2-7, so the J call may be wrong. CDR1 SGHRS and CDR2 YFSETQ come from the germline V gene. This CDR3 has 14 amino acids. CDR3 region: CASSLASEYYEQYF. Written as DNA, the CDR3 is TGCGCCAGCAGCTTGGCCTCGGAATACTACGAGCAGTACTTC.

This clone was recorded only once. The chain joins TRBV7-3 to TRBJ2-3, with D unresolved. The CDR3 sequence is 15 residues long. Trimming removed 0 bases at V and 5 bases at J, with 12 bases between. Looked up from germline, CDR1 is SGHTA and CDR2 is FQGTGA. Here the CDR3 DNA reads TGTGCCAGCAGCTTAACTGTGGGTAGCCGAGATACGCAGTATTTT. This codes for CASSLTVGSRDTQYF.

The chain joins TRBV5-6 to TRBJ2-5; D unclear. Judging by the DNA end, TRBJ2-7 fits better; the J call may be wrong. The length of the CDR3 is 14 residues. CDR1 SGHDT and CDR2 YYEEEE come from the germline V gene. The CDR3 loop reads CASSLAAGFSEQYF. CDR3 sequence (DNA): TGTGCCAGCAGCTTGGCGGCCGGGTTCAGCGAGCAGTACTTC.

This chain joins TRBV7-2 and TRBJ2-7, with 10 bases fitting TRBD1. The CDR3 is 12 amino acids. The V and J ends lost 4 bases and 6 bases, in that order; junction bases with no gene match: 0. Germline V gene sequence: CDR1 SGHTA, CDR2 FQGNSA. The CDR3 DNA follows: TGTGCCAGCAGCTGGGACAGGGGCGAGCAGTACTTC. It translates to CASSWDRGEQYF.

V and J are TRBV6-1 and TRBJ1-2, with 7 bases matching TRBD1. The CDR3 is made up of 13 amino acids. V shed 6 bases and J 3 bases; nucleotides not matched to a gene: 4. Germline-derived CDR1 and CDR2 are MNHNS and SASEGT. In DNA form, the CDR3 reads TGTGCCAGCAGGAGGGGGCGCGACTATGGCTACACCTTC. Amino acids: CASRRGRDYGYTF.

This sequence joins TRBV27 and TRBJ2-1; weak D call: TRBD2 (5 bases). The V end was cut by 5 bases, the J end by 3 bases, with 17 bases between. Germline values: CDR1 MNHEY, CDR2 SMNVEV (reference sequence). This CDR3 region has 16 residues. The CDR3 DNA reads as TGTGCCAGCAGTCCCCTCGATAGCGTCCTCTACAATGAGCAGTTCTTC. Residues: CASSPLDSVLYNEQFF.

This clone was detected only a few times. The J gene is TRBJ1-5, the V gene TRBV5-1; D ambiguous. V shed 5 bases and J shed 0 bases, with 12 bases lying between them. CDR1 and CDR2 from the germline V gene are SGHRS and YFSETQ. The CDR3 has 15 residues. The chain's CDR3 is CASRVTADSNQPQHF. The CDR3 coding sequence is TGCGCCAGCAGGGTGACTGCCGATAGCAATCAGCCCCAGCATTTT. Full variable domain (rest looked up from reference TRBV5-1 and TRBJ1-5): KAGVTQTPRYLIKTRGQQVTLSCSPISGHRSVSWYQQTPGQGLQFLFEYFSETQRNKGNFPGRFSGRQFSNSRSEMNVSTLELGDSALYLCASRVTADSNQPQHFGDGTRLSIL.

The V call is TRBV9, the J call TRBJ2-1; D is perhaps TRBD1 (6 bases). The CDR3 covers 14 residues. The germline CDR1 and CDR2 sequences are SGDLS and YYNGEE. V lost 1 base and J lost 7, with 12 bases in between. CDR3 region: CASSVFEGVNEQFF. CDR3 nucleotides: TGTGCCAGCAGCGTATTTGAGGGGGTTAATGAGCAGTTCTTC.

The chain couples TRBV6-5 to TRBJ2-5; TRBD2 is a possible D gene (6 bases). The end of the DNA aligns better with TRBJ2-7, so the J call may be wrong. The CDR3 is made up of 14 amino acids. CDR1 and CDR2 (germline): MNHEY, SVGAGI. CDR3: CASRDPGGNYEQYF. CDR3 nucleotides: TGTGCCAGCAGGGACCCCGGGGGAAATTACGAGCAGTACTTC.

The V gene is TRBV5-6, the J gene TRBJ2-7; 12 positions match TRBD2. This CDR3 comprises 17 residues. V lost 4 bases to trimming and J lost 7 bases; unmatched junction nucleotides: 15. Germline loops: CDR1 SGHDT, CDR2 YYEEEE. CDR3 DNA sequence: TGTGCCAGCAGCGGAGGCGGTCTAGCGGGAGGGCGGGGGGAGCAGTACTTC. Translation gives CASSGGGLAGGRGEQYF.

The genes are TRBV10-3 and TRBJ2-1; D is uncertain. The CDR3 length is 12 residues. CDR1 and CDR2 from the germline V gene are ENHRY and SYGVKD. The ends were cut back, 10 bases at V and 5 bases at J, with 12 bases in the middle. The CDR3 DNA reads TGTGCCAGTTCAGATCCAAACAATGAGCAGTTCTTC. This gives the protein CASSDPNNEQFF.

V and J are TRBV18 and TRBJ1-2; D not certain. Per the germline V gene, CDR1 is KGHSH and CDR2 is LQKENI. V was trimmed by 6 bases and J by 3 bases, leaving 17 bases between them. This CDR3 contains 15 residues. CDR3 loop: CASSPRMDSDYGYTF. CDR3 sequence (DNA): TGTGCCAGCTCGCCTCGTATGGACTCTGACTATGGCTACACCTTC.

This clone is a singleton in its sample. The CDR3 DNA is TGTGCCAGCAGCGTAGATAGGACACCCATGAGCTACACCTTC. Its protein product is CASSVDRTPMSYTF. The rearrangement uses TRBV9 and TRBJ1-2, with D maybe TRBD1 (5 bases). Germline V lookup: CDR1 SGDLS, CDR2 YYNGEE. The length of the CDR3 is 14 residues. V was shortened by 0 bases and J by 9 bases, with 15 bases between the two germline ends.

The chain recombines TRBV5-8 with TRBJ1-1, with D tentatively TRBD1 (5 bases). Germline CDR1 and CDR2: SGHTS and YDEGEE. CDR3 length equals 14 residues. V was trimmed by 0 bases and J by 1 base, leaving 7 bases between them. The CDR3 nucleotides are TGTGCCAGCAGCTTGGGAACAGGGAACACTGAAGCTTTCTTT. This gives the protein CASSLGTGNTEAFF. The full variable domain, with the rest looked up from reference TRBV5-8 and TRBJ1-1, is EAGVTQSPTHLIKTRGQQATLRCSPISGHTSVYWYQQALGLGLQFLLWYDEGEERNRGNFPPRFSGRQFPNYSSELNVNALELEDSALYLCASSLGTGNTEAFFGQGTRLTVV.

This chain uses TRBV7-6 with TRBJ1-1; D may be TRBD1 (6 bases). This CDR3 is built from 12 residues. Germline values: CDR1 SGHVS, CDR2 FNYEAQ. Between the trimmed V and J ends, which lost 5 bases and 10 bases, there was a span of 14 bases. The CDR3 is CASSAAQGRAFF. CDR3 in DNA: TGTGCCAGCAGCGCCGCACAGGGTCGAGCTTTCTTT. Filled out from reference TRBV7-6 and TRBJ1-1, the complete variable domain reads GAGVSQSPRYKVTKRGQDVALRCDPISGHVSLYWYRQALGQGPEFLTYFNYEAQQDKSGLPNDRFSAERPEGSISTLTIQRTEQRDSAMYRCASSAAQGRAFFGQGTRLTVV.

This chain uses TRBV29-1 with TRBJ1-2; possibly TRBD1 for D (5 bases). The germline V and J ends were trimmed by 0 bases and 7 bases, with 12 bases remaining between them. The CDR3 sequence is 13 residues long. CDR1 is SQVTM, CDR2 ANQGSEA, per germline. The CDR3 protein is CSVEEVREGGYTF. In DNA form, the CDR3 reads TGCAGCGTTGAAGAGGTCAGGGAGGGTGGCTACACCTTC.

The V call is TRBV30, the J call TRBJ1-1; 12 positions match TRBD1. The CDR3 is made up of 14 amino acids. From germline, CDR1 is GTSNPN and CDR2 SVGIG (reference sequence). V lost 3 bases to trimming and J lost 1 base; unmatched junction nucleotides: 0. CDR3 sequence reads: CAWRGQGANTEAFF. The CDR3 coding sequence is TGTGCCTGGAGGGGACAGGGGGCGAACACTGAAGCTTTCTTT.

A single count supports this clone. The chain is built from TRBV9 and TRBJ1-1, with a weak D call TRBD1 (5 bases). Germline-derived CDR1 and CDR2 are SGDLS and YYNGEE. There are 17 residues in the CDR3. V lost 0 bases and J lost 5, with 20 bases in between. The CDR3 DNA sequence: TGTGCCAGCAGCGTAGATGGCGGGGGTGGGATTCGTACTGAAGCTTTCTTT. Its translation is CASSVDGGGGIRTEAFF.

The V gene is TRBV10-2, the J gene TRBJ2-1; tentative D call: TRBD2 (5 bases). There are 15 residues in the CDR3. Per the germline V gene, CDR1 is WSHSY and CDR2 is SAAADI. Trimming left V 8 bases short and J 6 bases short, with 20 bases between. The CDR3 bases are TGCGCCAGCCTATCGAGGGCCTCTTTGTCCAATGAGCAGTTCTTC. Translated: CASLSRASLSNEQFF.

The rearrangement joins TRBV7-9 to TRBJ2-1; weak D call: TRBD1 (6 bases). Trimming removed 0 bases from V and 6 bases from J, with 15 bases in between. CDR1 is SEHNR, CDR2 FQNEAQ, per germline (reference sequence). There are 16 residues in the CDR3. In nucleotides, the CDR3 is TGTGCCAGCAGCTTAGCCAGGGGCCAGAAAACCAATGAGCAGTTCTTC. Translation: CASSLARGQKTNEQFF. Combining the CDR3 with reference TRBV7-9 and TRBJ2-1 gives the whole variable domain DTGVSQNPRHKITKRGQNVTFRCDPISEHNRLYWYRQTLGQGPEFLTYFQNEAQLEKSRLLSDRFSAERPKGSFSTLEIQRTEQGDSAMYLCASSLARGQKTNEQFFGPGTRLTVL.

V usage is TRBV7-3 and J usage is TRBJ2-2; D unclear. Germline CDR1 and CDR2: SGHTA and FQGTGA. The CDR3 runs 15 residues. Trimming stripped 2 bases from V and 0 bases from J, with 7 bases between. This CDR3 reads CASSLQESNTGELFF. DNA of the CDR3: TGTGCCAGCAGCTTACAGGAATCGAACACCGGGGAGCTGTTTTTT.

The chain links TRBV10-1 to TRBJ2-7; D gene uncertain. V gave up 5 bases and J gave up 2 bases, with 13 bases separating them. CDR3 size: 14 residues. CDR1 and CDR2 (germline): WNHNN, SYGVQD (reference sequence). This CDR3 is CASSSSVSPYEQYF. The CDR3 DNA follows: TGCGCCAGCAGTTCTTCCGTTTCCCCCTACGAGCAGTACTTC.

This chain uses TRBV5-1 with TRBJ2-3, with 11 bases aligning to TRBD2. CDR3 length equals 17 residues. With 4 bases clipped from V and 0 bases from J, the junction kept 7 bases outside the gene matches. Germline V lookup: CDR1 SGHRS, CDR2 YFSETQ. The chain's CDR3 is CASSLGLAVLSTDTQYF. The CDR3 DNA follows: TGCGCCAGCAGCCTGGGACTAGCGGTCCTTAGCACAGATACGCAGTATTTT.

This clone was detected only a few times. This chain connects TRBV27 to TRBJ2-7; TRBD1 matches 11 bases. The trim removed 3 bases at V and 1 base at J, leaving 5 bases unmatched. The CDR3 runs 16 residues. Germline CDR1 is MNHEY and CDR2 is SMNVEV (reference sequence). Here the CDR3 reads CASSFTGTGGSYEQYF. The CDR3 DNA follows: TGTGCCAGCAGTTTTACCGGGACAGGGGGTTCCTACGAGCAGTACTTC.

The gene calls are TRBV7-3 and TRBJ2-2, with 7 positions matching TRBD1. Germline-derived CDR1 and CDR2 are SGHTA and FQGTGA. J lost 3 bases, V lost 4 bases, and 5 bases had no gene match. The CDR3 runs 15 residues. The CDR3 loop reads CASSSFGTDTGELFF. The DNA for the CDR3 is TGTGCCAGCAGCTCCTTCGGGACAGACACCGGGGAGCTGTTTTTT. Complete variable domain (other parts from reference TRBV7-3 and TRBJ2-2): GAGVSQTPSNKVTEKGKYVELRCDPISGHTALYWYRQSLGQGPEFLIYFQGTGAADDSGLPNDRFFAVRPEGSVSTLKIQRTERGDSAVYLCASSSFGTDTGELFFGEGSRLTVL.

This clone was counted only a few times. A far more abundant clone sits one base away, making this likely a read error. The chain links TRBV5-6 to TRBJ2-4, with a tentative D call TRBD2 (5 bases). Germline CDR1 is SGHDT and CDR2 is YYEEEE. The CDR3 totals 14 residues. The CDR3 DNA sequence: TGTGCCAGCAGCTCGAGGCTAGCCAAAAACATTCAGTGCTTC. This sequence encodes CASSSRLAKNIQCF. Together with reference TRBV5-6 and TRBJ2-4, the CDR3 gives the full variable domain: DAGVTQSPTHLIKTRGQQVTLRCSPKSGHDTVSWYQQALGQGPQFIFQYYEEEERQRGNFPDRFSGHQFPNYSSELNVNALLLGDSALYLCASSSRLAKNIQCFGAGTRLSVL.

CDR3 nucleotides: TGTGCCAGCACCAGAATGGGACTAGCGCCTTCCTACGAGCAGTACTTC. Encoded protein: CASTRMGLAPSYEQYF. V gene TRBV28 combines with J gene TRBJ2-7; 10 nucleotides line up with TRBD2. The germline V gene encodes CDR1 MDHEN and CDR2 SYDVKM. The CDR3 length is 16 residues. The junction had 10 bases not matched to a gene; V was cut back by 7 bases and J by 1 base.

This clone has just one count. A junction boundary mismatches the germline segment, possibly from a read error. The chain couples TRBV7-7 to TRBJ2-5; 11 bases align to TRBD2. The CDR3 consists of 17 residues. The germline CDR1 and CDR2 sequences are SSHAT and FNYEAQ (reference sequence). CDR3 DNA sequence: TGTGCTAGCAGCCAAAAACTAGCGGGGGAGCCCTTGGGGGCCCAGTACTTC. Its translation is CASSQKLAGEPLGAQYF. The entire variable domain, with the rest obtained from reference TRBV7-7 and TRBJ2-5, is as follows: GAGVSQSPRYKVTKRGQDVTLRCDPISSHATLYWYQQALGQGPEFLTYFNYEAQPDKSGLPSDRFSAERPEGSISTLTIQRTEQRDSAMYRCASSQKLAGEPLGAQYFGPGTRLLVL.

This clone has a single count. The V call is TRBV2, the J call TRBJ2-5; 8 nucleotides agree with TRBD2. The end of the DNA aligns better with TRBJ2-7, so the J call may be wrong. The CDR3 sequence is 15 residues long. Looked up from germline, CDR1 is SNHLY and CDR2 is FYNNEI. For the CDR3, the DNA is TGTGCCAGCAGTGAAGGAGCGGGAGACCTCTACGAGCAGTACTTC. Translation: CASSEGAGDLYEQYF.

The sample holds a few counts of this clone. This chain links TRBV7-9 with TRBJ1-1, with D possibly matching TRBD1 (5 bases). V lost 5 bases to trimming and J lost 4 bases, with 11 bases between them. Germline CDR1 and CDR2: SEHNR and FQNEAQ (reference sequence). The CDR3 has 13 amino acids. The CDR3 spells CASSQAGLTEAFF. The DNA for the CDR3 is TGTGCCAGCAGCCAAGCGGGACTCACTGAAGCTTTCTTT.